This T cell receptor (beta chain) came from a study of cytomegalovirus exposure and HLA in healthy donors. J was trimmed by 10 bases and V by 3 bases; bases with no gene match: 7. Germline loops: CDR1 SGDLS, CDR2 YYNGEE. The CDR3 length is 15 residues. Primers included in the PCR were 60 Vbeta and 13 Jbeta primers. Here immunoSEQ multiplex PCR was the method, and the copy in TCRdb shows in-frame clones only, minus some. Seen here are approximately 160,000 clones, approximately 80% observed once, and the top ten hold around 2.5%. This clonotype was obtained from a woman aged 40 to 50 in good health and CMV-seropositive. Sequencing was carried out using PBMCs. The chain is built from TRBV9 and TRBJ2-1; TRBD2 matches at 13 bases. The chain's CDR3 is CASSATSGGAGEQFF. The CDR3 nucleotides are TGTGCCAGCAGCGCAACTAGCGGGGGGGCTGGGGAGCAGTTCTTC.